The source of this T cell receptor (beta chain) is a study of blood T cell repertoires in COVID-19 (dated by TCRdb to the early 2020s). Looking at the study overall: The collaborator samples originated in the United States, Italy and Spain and spanned the acute and convalescent phases of COVID-19. Subjects who had been exposed to COVID-19, were actively infected with it, or had recovered from it provided the deeply sampled blood TCRbeta repertoires that made up the dataset. Nearly every sample came with metadata listing a de-identified subject ID, COVID-19 status, age in years and sex. The prospective study material was composed of cDNA or gDNA derived from T cells, B-cell-depleted T cells, or PBMCs. The repertoires were made available in a free public database intended to serve as a resource for research on the immune response to SARS-CoV-2. The samples were drawn from the first 160 participants of the ongoing ImmuneRACE study and from under 1,500 subjects provided by 6 global collaborators. Where HLA class I and class II types were available, the types were taken from metadata supplied by the sample provider, not from assay-based typing.

Each collaborating institution followed its own protocols to collect whole blood in K2EDTA tubes. For TCRbeta analysis, collaborators shipped samples in one of three forms: frozen whole blood, isolated PBMCs, or DNA extracted from either of those sample types. The immunoSEQ Assay, a bias-controlled multiplex PCR, was used to amplify TCRbeta CDR3 regions from genomic DNA. Per the original workflow: Nucleated cell counts per sample were estimated from amplification of reference gene primers within the assay. Sequence reads were collapsed and filtered to measure the absolute abundance of every unique TCRbeta CDR3 rearrangement. For each sample, productive Simpson clonality was calculated as the square root of Simpson's diversity index over productive rearrangements. TCRdb mirrors the immuneACCESS table, restricted to in-frame sequences. Some clones are absent from its copies; in checked studies, under half trace to an unresolved V gene, and the reason for the others is unknown. V, J and clone size were drawn from that table, and D and trimming were deduced from the DNA. Within this sample are some 100,000 clones, with about 92% of them counted one time only. The ten biggest clones cover under 7.5% of the sample.

This clone was detected once. No antigen is known for it. Base qualities were left out, and no much larger clone turns up one base away. Findings and caveats that apply to the study as a whole: Clinical and demographic metadata were provided uncurated, with the amount varying by source and participant.

There are 15 amino acids in the CDR3, from cysteine to phenylalanine inclusive. Only the CDR3 part of the read is kept: 45 bases, read in frame from the first base. CDR1 and CDR2 (SGHRS, YFSETQ) derive from the germline V gene. The V and J ends are trimmed by 0 bases and 5 bases, leaving 14 bases between them. The specimen sequenced was peripheral blood. The V and J segments used are TRBV5-1 and TRBJ1-1; the D gene is possibly TRBD1, with 5 bases matching. The TCR was taken from a woman aged 55-70 years with active COVID-19. The CDR3 region has the sequence CASSLGARVSTEAFF. The DNA sequence is TGCGCCAGCAGCTTGGGGGCCAGGGTGTCGACTGAAGCTTTCTTT.